This T cell receptor (beta chain) appears in the sequencing data of a study of blood T cell repertoires in COVID-19. Overall study context: Samples representing acute and convalescent COVID-19 were sourced from the United States, Italy and Spain. PBMCs, B-cell-depleted T cells, or T cells were the source of the cDNA or gDNA that made up the material.

In the study's own analysis: From reference gene primer amplification, estimates of nucleated cell counts were derived. TCRdb's table, derived via immunoSEQ multiplex PCR, lists solely in-frame clones and lacks some. That table gives V, J and clone size, and the DNA gave D and trimming. The sample has some 110,000 clones; over 60% are singletons. The germline CDR1 and CDR2 sequences are SGHTA and FQGNSA. With 1 base removed from V and 0 bases from J, the gap between germline ends came to 9 bases. The CDR3 covers 15 residues. The sample consisted of peripheral blood. The rearrangement uses TRBV7-2 and TRBJ1-1, with D perhaps TRBD1 (6 bases). This TCR was recovered from a man aged 70-80 years with acute or convalescent COVID-19. The CDR3 is CASSLGWTVNTEAFF. CDR3 DNA sequence: TGTGCCAGCAGCTTAGGTTGGACAGTGAACACTGAAGCTTTCTTT.